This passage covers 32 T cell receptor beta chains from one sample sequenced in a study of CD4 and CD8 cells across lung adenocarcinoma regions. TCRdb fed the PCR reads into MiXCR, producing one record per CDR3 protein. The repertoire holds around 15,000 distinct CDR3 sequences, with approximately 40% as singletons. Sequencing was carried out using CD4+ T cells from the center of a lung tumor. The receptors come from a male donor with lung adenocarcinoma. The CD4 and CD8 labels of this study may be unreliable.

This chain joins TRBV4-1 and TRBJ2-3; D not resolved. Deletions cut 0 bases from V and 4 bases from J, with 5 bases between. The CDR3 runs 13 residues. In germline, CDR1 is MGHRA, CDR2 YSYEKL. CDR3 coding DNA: TGCGCCAGCAGCCAAGACCTCGCAGATACGCAGTATTTT. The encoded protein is CASSQDLADTQYF.

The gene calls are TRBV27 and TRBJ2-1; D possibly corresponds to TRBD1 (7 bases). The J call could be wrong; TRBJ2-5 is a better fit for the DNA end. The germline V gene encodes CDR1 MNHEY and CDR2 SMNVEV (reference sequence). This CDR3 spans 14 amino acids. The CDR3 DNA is TGTGCCAGCAGTTTATCCAGGGGGGCAGAGACCCAGTACTTC. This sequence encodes CASSLSRGAETQYF.

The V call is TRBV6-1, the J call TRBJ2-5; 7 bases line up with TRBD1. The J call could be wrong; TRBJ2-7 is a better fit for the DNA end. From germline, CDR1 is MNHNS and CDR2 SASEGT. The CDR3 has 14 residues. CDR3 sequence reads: CASSHRDSSYEQYF. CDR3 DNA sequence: TGTGCCAGCAGCCACCGGGACAGTTCCTACGAGCAGTACTTC.

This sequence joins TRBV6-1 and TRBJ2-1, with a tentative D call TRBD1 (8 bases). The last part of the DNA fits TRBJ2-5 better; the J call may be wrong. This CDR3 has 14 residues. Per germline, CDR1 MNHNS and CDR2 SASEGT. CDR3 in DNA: TGTGCCGGGAACGGGGGGACAGGCGGAGATACCCAGTACTTC. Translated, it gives CAGNGGTGGDTQYF.

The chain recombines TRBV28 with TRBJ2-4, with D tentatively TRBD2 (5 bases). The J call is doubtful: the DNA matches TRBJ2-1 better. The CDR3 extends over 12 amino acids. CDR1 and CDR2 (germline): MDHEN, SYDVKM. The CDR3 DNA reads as TGTGTCAATAACCGGGGTTCCTACGAGCAGTTCTTC. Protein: CVNNRGSYEQFF.

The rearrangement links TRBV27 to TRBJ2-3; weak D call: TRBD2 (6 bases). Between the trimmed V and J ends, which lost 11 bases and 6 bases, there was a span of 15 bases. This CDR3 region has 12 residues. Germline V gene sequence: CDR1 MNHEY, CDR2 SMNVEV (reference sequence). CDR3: CAAGSLTDTQYF. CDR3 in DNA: TGTGCCGCCGGGAGTCTGACGGATACGCAGTATTTT.

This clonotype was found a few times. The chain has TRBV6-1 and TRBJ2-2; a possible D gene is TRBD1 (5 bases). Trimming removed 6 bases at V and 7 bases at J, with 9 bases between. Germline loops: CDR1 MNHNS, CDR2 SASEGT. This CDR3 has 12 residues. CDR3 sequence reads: CASSWTLGELFF. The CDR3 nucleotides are TGTGCCAGCAGCTGGACACTCGGGGAGCTGTTTTTT.

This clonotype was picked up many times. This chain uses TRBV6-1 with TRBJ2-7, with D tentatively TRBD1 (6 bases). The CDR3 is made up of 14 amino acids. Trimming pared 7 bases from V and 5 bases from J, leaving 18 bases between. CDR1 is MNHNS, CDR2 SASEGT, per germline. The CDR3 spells CASTKTGLGDEQYF. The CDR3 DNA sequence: TGTGCCAGCACCAAGACAGGCTTAGGGGACGAGCAGTACTTC.

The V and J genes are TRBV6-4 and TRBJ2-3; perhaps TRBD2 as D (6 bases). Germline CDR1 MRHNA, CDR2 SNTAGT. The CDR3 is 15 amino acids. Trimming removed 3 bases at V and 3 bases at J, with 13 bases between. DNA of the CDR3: TGTGCCAGCAGTGATGGGCTTAGCGGAACAGATACGCAGTATTTT. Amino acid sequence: CASSDGLSGTDTQYF.

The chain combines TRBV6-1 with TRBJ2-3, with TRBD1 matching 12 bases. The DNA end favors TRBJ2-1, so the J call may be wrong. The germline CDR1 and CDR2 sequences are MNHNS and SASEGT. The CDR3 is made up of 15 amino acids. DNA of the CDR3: TGTGCCAGCATCCCGGGACAGGGGGCGACCTACGAGCAGTTCTTC. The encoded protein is CASIPGQGATYEQFF.

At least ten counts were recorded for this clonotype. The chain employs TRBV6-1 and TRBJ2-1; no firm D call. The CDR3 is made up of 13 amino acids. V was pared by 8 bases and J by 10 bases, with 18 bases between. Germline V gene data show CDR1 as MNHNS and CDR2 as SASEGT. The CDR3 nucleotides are TGTGCCAGCGTACCGGGCCAAATGGGGGAGCAGTTCTTC. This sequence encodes CASVPGQMGEQFF.

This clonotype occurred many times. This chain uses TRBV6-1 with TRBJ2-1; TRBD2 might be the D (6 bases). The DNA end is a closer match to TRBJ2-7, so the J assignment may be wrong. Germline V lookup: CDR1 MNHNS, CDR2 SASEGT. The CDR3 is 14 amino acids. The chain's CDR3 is CASRVEGRRYEQYF. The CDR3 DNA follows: TGTGCCAGCAGGGTAGAAGGGAGGAGGTACGAGCAGTACTTC.

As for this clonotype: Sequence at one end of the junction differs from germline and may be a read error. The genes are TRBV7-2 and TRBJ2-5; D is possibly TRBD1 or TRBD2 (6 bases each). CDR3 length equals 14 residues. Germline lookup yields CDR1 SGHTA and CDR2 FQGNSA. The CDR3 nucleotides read TGTGCCAGCAGCATTAATGGGGGGCTGGAGACCCAGTCCTTC. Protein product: CASSINGGLETQSF.

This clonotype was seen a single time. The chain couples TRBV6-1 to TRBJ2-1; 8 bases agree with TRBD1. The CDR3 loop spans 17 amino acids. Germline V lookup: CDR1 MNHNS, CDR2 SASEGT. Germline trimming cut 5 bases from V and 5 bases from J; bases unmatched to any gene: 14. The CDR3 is CASSQLQTGAGNNEQFF. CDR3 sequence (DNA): TGTGCCAGCAGTCAACTCCAGACAGGGGCGGGGAACAATGAGCAGTTCTTC.

DNA for the CDR3: TGTGCCACCAGCAGTTCCGCGGGAGGATCCTACGAGCAGTACTTC. Amino acids: CATSSSAGGSYEQYF. The chain uses TRBV15 and TRBJ2-7; 8 nucleotides line up with TRBD2. Per germline, CDR1 LNHNV and CDR2 YYDKDF (reference sequence). The CDR3 is made up of 15 amino acids. V trimming: 3 bases; J trimming: 1 base; junction bases outside the gene matches: 5.

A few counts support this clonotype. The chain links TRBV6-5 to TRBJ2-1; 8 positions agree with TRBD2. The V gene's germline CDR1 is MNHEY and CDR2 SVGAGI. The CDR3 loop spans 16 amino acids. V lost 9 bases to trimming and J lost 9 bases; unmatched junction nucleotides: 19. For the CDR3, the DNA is TGTGCCAGTTCAGCTACGCGAACCGAGAGCGGGGGTGAGCAGTTCTTC. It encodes CASSATRTESGGEQFF.

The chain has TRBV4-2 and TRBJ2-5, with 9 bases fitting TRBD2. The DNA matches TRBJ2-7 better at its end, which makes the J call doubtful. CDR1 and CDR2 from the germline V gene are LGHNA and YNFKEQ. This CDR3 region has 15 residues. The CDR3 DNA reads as TGTGCCAGCAGCCAAGAAGTAGCGGGAGTGAACGAGCAGTACTTC. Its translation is CASSQEVAGVNEQYF.

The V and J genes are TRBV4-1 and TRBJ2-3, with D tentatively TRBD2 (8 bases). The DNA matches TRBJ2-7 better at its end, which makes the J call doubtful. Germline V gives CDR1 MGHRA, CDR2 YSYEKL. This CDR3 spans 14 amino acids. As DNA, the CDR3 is TGCGCGGGGAGCGGGGGCCAGGGGACAGATACGCAGTACTTC. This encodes CAGSGGQGTDTQYF.

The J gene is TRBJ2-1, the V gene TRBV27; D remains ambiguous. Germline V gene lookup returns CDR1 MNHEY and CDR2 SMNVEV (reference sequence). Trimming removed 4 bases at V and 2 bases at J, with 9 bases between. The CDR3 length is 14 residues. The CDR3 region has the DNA TGTGCCAGCAGTTCGCAGGTTACCTACAATGAGCAGTTCTTC. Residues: CASSSQVTYNEQFF.

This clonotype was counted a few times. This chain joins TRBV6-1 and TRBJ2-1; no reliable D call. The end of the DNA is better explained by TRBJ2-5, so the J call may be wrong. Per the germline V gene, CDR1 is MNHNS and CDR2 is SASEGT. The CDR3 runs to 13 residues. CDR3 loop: CASSRWVSETQYF. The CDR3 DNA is TGTGCCAGCAGTCGGTGGGTTTCGGAGACCCAGTACTTC.

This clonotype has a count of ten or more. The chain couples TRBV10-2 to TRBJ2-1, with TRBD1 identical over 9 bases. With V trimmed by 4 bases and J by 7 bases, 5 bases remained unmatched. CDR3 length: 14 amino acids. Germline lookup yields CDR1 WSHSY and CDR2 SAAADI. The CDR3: CASSGRTGVNEQFF. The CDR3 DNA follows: TGCGCCAGCAGTGGGAGGACAGGGGTAAATGAGCAGTTCTTC.

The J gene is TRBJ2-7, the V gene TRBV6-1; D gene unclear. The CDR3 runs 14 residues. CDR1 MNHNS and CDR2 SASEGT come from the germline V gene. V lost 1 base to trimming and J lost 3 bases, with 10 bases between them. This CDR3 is CASSEGVGIYEQYF. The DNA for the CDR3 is TGTGCCAGCAGTGAAGGGGTAGGGATCTACGAGCAGTACTTC.

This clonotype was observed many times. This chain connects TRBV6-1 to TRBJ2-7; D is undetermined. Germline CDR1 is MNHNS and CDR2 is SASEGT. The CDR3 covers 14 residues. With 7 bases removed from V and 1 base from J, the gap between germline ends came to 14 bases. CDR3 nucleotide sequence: TGTGCCAGCACCAGAGGAAGACAATCCTACGAGCAGTACTTC. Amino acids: CASTRGRQSYEQYF.

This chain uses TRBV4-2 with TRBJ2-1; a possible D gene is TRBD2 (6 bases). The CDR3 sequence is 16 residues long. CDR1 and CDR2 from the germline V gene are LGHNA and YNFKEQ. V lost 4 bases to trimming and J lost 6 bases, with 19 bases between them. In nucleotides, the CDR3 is TGTGCCAGCAGCCTGAGGGACTCTCGGGGGTTCAATGAGCAGTTCTTC. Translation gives CASSLRDSRGFNEQFF.

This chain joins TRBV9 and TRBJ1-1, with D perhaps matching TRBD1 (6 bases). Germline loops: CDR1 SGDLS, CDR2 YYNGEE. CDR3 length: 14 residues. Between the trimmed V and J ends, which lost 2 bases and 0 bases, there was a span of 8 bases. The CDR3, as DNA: TGTGCCAGCAGCGTGGACAGCCTGAACACTGAAGCTTTCTTT. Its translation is CASSVDSLNTEAFF.

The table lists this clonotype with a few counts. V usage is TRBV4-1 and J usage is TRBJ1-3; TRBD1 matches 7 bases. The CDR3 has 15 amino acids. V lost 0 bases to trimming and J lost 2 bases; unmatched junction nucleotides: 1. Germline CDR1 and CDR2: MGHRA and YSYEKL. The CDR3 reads CASSQEDRTGNTIYF. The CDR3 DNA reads TGCGCCAGCAGCCAAGAGGACAGGACTGGAAACACCATATATTTT.

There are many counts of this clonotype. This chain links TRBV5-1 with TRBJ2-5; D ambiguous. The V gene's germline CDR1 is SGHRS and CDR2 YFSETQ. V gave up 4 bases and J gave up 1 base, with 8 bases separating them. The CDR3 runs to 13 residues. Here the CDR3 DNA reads TGCGCCAGCAGCGCCGGGTCCCAAGAGACCCAGTACTTC. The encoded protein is CASSAGSQETQYF.

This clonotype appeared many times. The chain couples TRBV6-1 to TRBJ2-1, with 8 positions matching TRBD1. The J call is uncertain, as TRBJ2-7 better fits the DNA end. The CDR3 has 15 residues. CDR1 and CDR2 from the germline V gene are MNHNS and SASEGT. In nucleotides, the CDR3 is TGTGCCAGCAGGGAGCAGGGGGCCTCCTACAATGAGCAGTACTTC. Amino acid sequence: CASREQGASYNEQYF.

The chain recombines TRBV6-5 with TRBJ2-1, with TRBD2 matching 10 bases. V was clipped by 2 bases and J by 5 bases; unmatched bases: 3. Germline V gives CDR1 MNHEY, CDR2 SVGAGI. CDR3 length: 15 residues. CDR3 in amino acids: CASSYTSGTDNEQFF. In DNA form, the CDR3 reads TGTGCCAGCAGTTACACTAGCGGGACCGACAATGAGCAGTTCTTC.

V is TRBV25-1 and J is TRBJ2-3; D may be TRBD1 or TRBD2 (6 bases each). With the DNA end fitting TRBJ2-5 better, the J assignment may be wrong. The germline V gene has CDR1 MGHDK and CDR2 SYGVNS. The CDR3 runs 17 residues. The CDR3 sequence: CASSAGLGGRRTDTQYF. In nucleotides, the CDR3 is TGTGCCAGCTCGGCGGGGCTCGGGGGCCGTCGCACAGATACCCAGTACTTC.

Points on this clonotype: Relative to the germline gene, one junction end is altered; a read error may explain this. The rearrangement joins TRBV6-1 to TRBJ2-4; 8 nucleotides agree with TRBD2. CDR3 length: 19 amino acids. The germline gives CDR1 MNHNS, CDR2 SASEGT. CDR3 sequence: CASSECGGLGGLAKDIQYF. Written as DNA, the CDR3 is TGTGCCAGCAGTGAATGCGGGGGGCTCGGGGGCCTTGCCAAAGACATTCAGTACTTC.

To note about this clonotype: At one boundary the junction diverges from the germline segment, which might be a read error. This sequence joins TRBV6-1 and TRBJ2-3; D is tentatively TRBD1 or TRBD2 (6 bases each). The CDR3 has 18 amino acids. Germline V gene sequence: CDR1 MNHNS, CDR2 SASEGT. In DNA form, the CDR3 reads TGTGCCAGCAGTGAAGTGGCGCCCGGGGGCAGTGAGCAAGAGACGCAGTACTTT. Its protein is CASSEVAPGGSEQETQYF.